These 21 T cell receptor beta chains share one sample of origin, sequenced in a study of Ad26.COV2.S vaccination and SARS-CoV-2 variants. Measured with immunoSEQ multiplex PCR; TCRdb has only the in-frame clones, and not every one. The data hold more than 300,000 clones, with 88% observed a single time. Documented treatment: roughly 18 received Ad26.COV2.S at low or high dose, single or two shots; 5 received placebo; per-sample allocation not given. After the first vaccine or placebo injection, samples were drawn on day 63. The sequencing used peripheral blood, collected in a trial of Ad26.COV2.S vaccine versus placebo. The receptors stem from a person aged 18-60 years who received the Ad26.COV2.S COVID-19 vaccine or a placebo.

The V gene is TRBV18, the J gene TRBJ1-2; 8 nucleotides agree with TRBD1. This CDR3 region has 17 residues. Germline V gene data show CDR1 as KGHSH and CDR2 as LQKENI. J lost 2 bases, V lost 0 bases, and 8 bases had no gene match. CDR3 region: CASSPPAKGQANYGYTF. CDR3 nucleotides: TGTGCCAGCTCACCACCGGCGAAGGGACAGGCAAACTATGGCTACACCTTC. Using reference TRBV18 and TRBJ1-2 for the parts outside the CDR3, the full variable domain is NAGVMQNPRHLVRRRGQEARLRCSPMKGHSHVYWYRQLPEEGLKFMVYLQKENIIDESGMPKERFSAEFPKEGPSILRIQQVVRGDSAAYFCASSPPAKGQANYGYTFGSGTRLTVV.

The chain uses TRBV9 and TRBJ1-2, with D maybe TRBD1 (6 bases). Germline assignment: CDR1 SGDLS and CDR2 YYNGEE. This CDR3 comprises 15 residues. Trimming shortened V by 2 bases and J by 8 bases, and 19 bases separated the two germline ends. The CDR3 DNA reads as TGTGCCAGCAGCGTCAGCAGGGGACTTGTAGAAGGCTACACCTTC. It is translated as CASSVSRGLVEGYTF.

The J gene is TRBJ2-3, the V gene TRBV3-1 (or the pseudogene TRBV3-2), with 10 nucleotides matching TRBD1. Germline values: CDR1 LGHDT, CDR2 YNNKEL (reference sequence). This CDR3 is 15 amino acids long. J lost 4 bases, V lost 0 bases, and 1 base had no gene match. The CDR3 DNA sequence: TGTGCCAGCAGCCAAGACGACAGGGGGCCAGATACGCAGTATTTT. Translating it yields CASSQDDRGPDTQYF.

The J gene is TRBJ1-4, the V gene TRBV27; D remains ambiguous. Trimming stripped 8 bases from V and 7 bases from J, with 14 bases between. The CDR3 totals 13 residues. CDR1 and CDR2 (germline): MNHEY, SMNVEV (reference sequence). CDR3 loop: CASPPELGEKLFF. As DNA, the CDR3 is TGTGCCAGCCCTCCAGAGCTGGGTGAAAAACTGTTTTTT.

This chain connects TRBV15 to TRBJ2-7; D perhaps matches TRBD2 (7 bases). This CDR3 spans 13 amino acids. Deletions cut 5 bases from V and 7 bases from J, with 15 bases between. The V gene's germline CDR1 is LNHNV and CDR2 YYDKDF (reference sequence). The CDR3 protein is CATSGSRGGEQYF. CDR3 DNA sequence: TGTGCCACCAGCGGCTCTAGGGGGGGAGAGCAGTACTTC. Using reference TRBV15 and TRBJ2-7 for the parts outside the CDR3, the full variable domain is DAMVIQNPRYQVTQFGKPVTLSCSQTLNHNVMYWYQQKSSQAPKLLFHYYDKDFNNEADTPDNFQSRRPNTSFCFLDIRSPGLGDTAMYLCATSGSRGGEQYFGPGTRLTVT.

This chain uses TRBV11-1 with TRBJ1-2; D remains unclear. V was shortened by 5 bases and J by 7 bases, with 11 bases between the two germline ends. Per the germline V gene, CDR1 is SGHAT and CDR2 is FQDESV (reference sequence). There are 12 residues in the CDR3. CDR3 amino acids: CASSPLTGGYTF. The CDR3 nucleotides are TGTGCCAGCAGCCCCCTCACGGGTGGCTACACCTTC.

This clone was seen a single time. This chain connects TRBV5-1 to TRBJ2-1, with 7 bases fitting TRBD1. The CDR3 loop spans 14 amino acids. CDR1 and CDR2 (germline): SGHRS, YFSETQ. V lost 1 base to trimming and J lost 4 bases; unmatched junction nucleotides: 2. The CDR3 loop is CASSLPGQYNEQFF. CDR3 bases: TGCGCCAGCAGCTTGCCGGGACAGTACAATGAGCAGTTCTTC.

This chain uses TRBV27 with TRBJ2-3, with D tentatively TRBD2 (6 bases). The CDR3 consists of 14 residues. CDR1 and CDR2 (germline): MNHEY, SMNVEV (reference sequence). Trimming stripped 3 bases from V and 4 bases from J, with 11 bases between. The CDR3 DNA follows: TGTGCCAGCAGTTTTAGGAGGGGTGCAGATACGCAGTATTTT. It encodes CASSFRRGADTQYF.

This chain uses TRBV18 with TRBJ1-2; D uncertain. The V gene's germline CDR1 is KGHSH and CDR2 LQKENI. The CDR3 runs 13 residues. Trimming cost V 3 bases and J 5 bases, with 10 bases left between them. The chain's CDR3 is CASSPGSFYGYTF. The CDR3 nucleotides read TGTGCCAGCTCACCGGGGAGTTTTTATGGCTACACCTTC.

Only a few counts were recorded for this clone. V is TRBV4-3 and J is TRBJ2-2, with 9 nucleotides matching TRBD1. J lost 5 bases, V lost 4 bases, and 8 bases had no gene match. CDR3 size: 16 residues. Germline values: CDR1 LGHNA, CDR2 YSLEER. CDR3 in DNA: TGCGCCAGCAGCCTCGGGACAGGGTCTTCTACCGGGGAGCTGTTTTTT. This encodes CASSLGTGSSTGELFF.

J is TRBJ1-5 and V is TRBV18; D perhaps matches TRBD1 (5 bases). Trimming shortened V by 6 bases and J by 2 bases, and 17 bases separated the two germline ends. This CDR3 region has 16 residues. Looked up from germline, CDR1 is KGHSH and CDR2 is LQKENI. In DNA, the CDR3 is TGTGCCAGCTCGCCGGGGCGGGGGGACGGCAATCAGCCCCAGCATTTT. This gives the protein CASSPGRGDGNQPQHF.

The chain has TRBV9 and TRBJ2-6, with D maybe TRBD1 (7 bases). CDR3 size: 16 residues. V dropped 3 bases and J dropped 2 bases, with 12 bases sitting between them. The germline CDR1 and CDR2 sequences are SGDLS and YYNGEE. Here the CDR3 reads CASSEPRGAGANVLTF. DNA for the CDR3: TGTGCCAGCAGCGAACCCAGGGGGGCTGGGGCCAACGTCCTGACTTTC.

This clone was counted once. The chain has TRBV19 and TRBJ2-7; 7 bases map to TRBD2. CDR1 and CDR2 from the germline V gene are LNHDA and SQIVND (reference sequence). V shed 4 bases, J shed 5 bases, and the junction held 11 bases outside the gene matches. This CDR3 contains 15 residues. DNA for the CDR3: TGTGCCAGTAGTACCGCCGTGCGGGAGTCCCACGAGCAGTACTTC. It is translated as CASSTAVRESHEQYF.

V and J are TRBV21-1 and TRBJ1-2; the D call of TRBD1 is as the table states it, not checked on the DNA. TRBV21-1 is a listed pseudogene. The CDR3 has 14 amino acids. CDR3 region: CASSKDSGGYGYTF. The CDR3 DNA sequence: TGTGCCAGCAGCAAAGATTCAGGGGGCTATGGCTACACCTTC.

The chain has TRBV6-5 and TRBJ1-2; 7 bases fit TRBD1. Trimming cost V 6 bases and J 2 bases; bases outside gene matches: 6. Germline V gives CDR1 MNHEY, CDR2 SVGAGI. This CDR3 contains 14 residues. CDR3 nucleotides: TGTGCCAGCAGCGCGAGGGGGCAAAACTATGGCTACACCTTC. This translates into CASSARGQNYGYTF.

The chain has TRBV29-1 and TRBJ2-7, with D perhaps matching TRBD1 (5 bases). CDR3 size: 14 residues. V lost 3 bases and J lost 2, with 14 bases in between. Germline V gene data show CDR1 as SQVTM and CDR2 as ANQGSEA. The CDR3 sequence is CSVDSGNDPYEQYF. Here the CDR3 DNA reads TGCAGCGTTGATTCAGGGAACGACCCCTACGAGCAGTACTTC.

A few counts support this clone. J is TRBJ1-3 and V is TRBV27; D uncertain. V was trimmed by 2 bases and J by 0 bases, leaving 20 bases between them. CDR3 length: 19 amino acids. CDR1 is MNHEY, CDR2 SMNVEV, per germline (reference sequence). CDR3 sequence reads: CASSLKSKGGLVSGNTIYF. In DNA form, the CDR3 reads TGTGCCAGCAGTTTAAAGAGTAAGGGCGGCCTCGTCTCTGGAAACACCATATATTTT.

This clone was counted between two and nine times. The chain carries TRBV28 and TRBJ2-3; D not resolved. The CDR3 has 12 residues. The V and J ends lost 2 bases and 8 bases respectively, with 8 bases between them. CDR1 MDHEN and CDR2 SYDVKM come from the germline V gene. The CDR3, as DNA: TGTGCCAGCAGTTTAAGTAGAGCTACGCAGTATTTT. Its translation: CASSLSRATQYF.

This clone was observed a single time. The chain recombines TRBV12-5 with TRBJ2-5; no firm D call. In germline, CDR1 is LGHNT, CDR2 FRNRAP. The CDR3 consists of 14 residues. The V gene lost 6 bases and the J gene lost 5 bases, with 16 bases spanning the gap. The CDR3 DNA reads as TGTGCTAGTGGCCGTTCGCCCCAAGACGAGACCCAGTACTTC. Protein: CASGRSPQDETQYF.

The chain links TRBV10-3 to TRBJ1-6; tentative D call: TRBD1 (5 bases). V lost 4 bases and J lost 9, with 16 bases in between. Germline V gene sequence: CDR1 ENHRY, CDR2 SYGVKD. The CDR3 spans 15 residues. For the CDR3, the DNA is TGTGCCATCAGTGTGACGGGGGTGGGTGGTTCACCCCTCCACTTT. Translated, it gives CAISVTGVGGSPLHF.

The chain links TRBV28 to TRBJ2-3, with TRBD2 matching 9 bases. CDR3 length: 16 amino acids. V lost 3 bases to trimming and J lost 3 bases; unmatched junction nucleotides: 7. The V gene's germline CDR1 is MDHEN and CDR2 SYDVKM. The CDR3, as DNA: TGTGCCAGCAGTTTCAGGACTAGCGACTGGACAGATACGCAGTATTTT. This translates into CASSFRTSDWTDTQYF.